The 28 T cell receptor beta chains below all came from one sample that was sequenced in a study of T-cell memory formation after mild COVID-19. Via MiXCR, TCRdb re-called the 5' RACE reads, giving one row per CDR3 protein. The sample shows roughly 340,000 distinct CDR3 sequences, under 25% of them seen only once. The sequenced material came from PBMCs or a T cell subset sorted from them (not recorded which). The receptors shown here come from a man younger than 30 who had mild COVID-19 (a few samples of this study predate the infection). Cell type and time point are not known.

The V and J genes are TRBV2 and TRBJ2-7, with 8 positions matching TRBD1. Germline-derived CDR1 and CDR2 are SNHLY and FYNNEI. There are 15 residues in the CDR3. With 6 bases clipped from V and 3 bases from J, the junction kept 10 bases outside the gene matches. This chain's CDR3 is CASRLTGGENYEQYF. The CDR3 DNA is TGTGCCAGCAGATTAACAGGGGGAGAGAACTACGAGCAGTACTTC. The full variable domain, its missing parts supplied by reference TRBV2 and TRBJ2-7, is EPEVTQTPSHQVTQMGQEVILRCVPISNHLYFYWYRQILGQKVEFLVSFYNNEISEKSEIFDDQFSVERPDGSNFTLKIRSTKLEDSAMYFCASRLTGGENYEQYFGPGTRLTVT.

This chain joins TRBV7-9 and TRBJ2-3; D perhaps matches TRBD2 (5 bases). V was pared by 7 bases and J by 2 bases, with 16 bases between. This CDR3 has 15 amino acids. CDR1 is SEHNR and CDR2 is FQNEAQ in the germline V gene (reference sequence). The CDR3: CASIRDSVLTDTQYF. Written as DNA, the CDR3 is TGTGCCAGCATTCGGGATAGCGTCCTCACAGATACGCAGTATTTT.

This clonotype turned up a few times. The J gene is TRBJ1-5, the V gene TRBV4-1; TRBD1 aligns across 7 bases. The V and J ends lost 1 base and 2 bases, in that order; junction bases with no gene match: 5. The germline CDR1 and CDR2 sequences are MGHRA and YSYEKL. The CDR3 length is 16 residues. The CDR3 nucleotides read TGCGCCAGCAGCCAAGGGACAGGACTTGGCAATCAGCCCCAGCATTTT. Protein product: CASSQGTGLGNQPQHF.

The CDR3 nucleotides read TGCAGTGCTAGTCAAGGTTTTATGAACACTGAAGCTTTCTTT. This gives the protein CSASQGFMNTEAFF. The chain joins TRBV20-1 to TRBJ1-1; D call uncertain. Trimming pared 3 bases from V and 0 bases from J, leaving 11 bases between. Germline V gives CDR1 DFQATT, CDR2 SNEGSKA (reference sequence). There are 14 residues in the CDR3.

The CDR3: CASSRGQGARETQYF. The CDR3 DNA is TGTGCCAGCAGCCGGGGACAGGGGGCTCGGGAGACCCAGTACTTC. The genes are TRBV5-8 and TRBJ2-5; 12 nucleotides match TRBD1. CDR1 is SGHTS and CDR2 is YDEGEE in the germline V gene. With 4 bases clipped from V and 5 bases from J, the junction kept 6 bases outside the gene matches. The CDR3 consists of 15 residues.

This clonotype showed up just a few times. This rearrangement joins TRBV11-2 to TRBJ1-2; a possible D gene is TRBD1 (6 bases). Trimming shortened V by 2 bases and J by 0 bases, and 10 bases separated the two germline ends. The germline V gene has CDR1 SGHAT and CDR2 FQNNGV. This CDR3 has 15 residues. The CDR3 DNA follows: TGTGCCAGCAGCTTAATGCGGACAGCTAACTATGGCTACACCTTC. Translated: CASSLMRTANYGYTF. Full variable domain (rest looked up from reference TRBV11-2 and TRBJ1-2): EAGVAQSPRYKIIEKRQSVAFWCNPISGHATLYWYQQILGQGPKLLIQFQNNGVVDDSQLPKDRFSAERLKGVDSTLKIQPAKLEDSAVYLCASSLMRTANYGYTFGSGTRLTVV.

The count of this clonotype is one. The chain combines TRBV5-6 with TRBJ2-6; D possibly corresponds to TRBD1 (6 bases). The germline V gene encodes CDR1 SGHDT and CDR2 YYEEEE. The CDR3 has 17 amino acids. Trimming took off 3 bases at V and 0 bases at J, with 13 bases between the two ends. The CDR3 coding sequence is TGTGCCAGCAGCTCGGACAGCAGAATCTCTGGGGCCAACGTCCTGACTTTC. Its translation is CASSSDSRISGANVLTF.

This clonotype was detected many times. The chain recombines TRBV7-3 with TRBJ2-1, with 10 bases aligning to TRBD1. Trimming removed 5 bases from V and 3 bases from J; junction bases left unmatched: 4. The CDR3 covers 15 residues. CDR1 and CDR2 from the germline V gene are SGHTA and FQGTGA. DNA for the CDR3: TGTGCCAGCAGCCCGGGACAGGGGATCTACAATGAGCAGTTCTTC. Protein sequence: CASSPGQGIYNEQFF.

This chain connects TRBV7-6 to TRBJ2-1, with 10 bases that match TRBD1. Germline CDR1 reads SGHVS; CDR2 reads FNYEAQ. This CDR3 has 13 residues. V gave up 5 bases and J gave up 8 bases; unmatched junction bases: 3. The chain's CDR3 is CASSRDRGHEQFF. In DNA form, the CDR3 reads TGTGCCAGCAGCAGGGACAGGGGCCATGAGCAGTTCTTC.

This clonotype was seen only a few times. This chain connects TRBV6-2 or TRBV6-3 to TRBJ2-1, with 8 bases aligning to TRBD2. V lost 2 bases, J lost 6 bases, and 6 bases stayed unmatched. CDR1 is MNHEY and CDR2 is SVGEGT in the germline V gene. The CDR3 has 15 residues. Here the CDR3 DNA reads TGTGCCAGCAGTTACGGGCTAGCGGGTCCCAATGAGCAGTTCTTC. The encoded protein is CASSYGLAGPNEQFF.

The chain carries TRBV27 and TRBJ1-2; maybe TRBD1 (5 bases). The CDR3 consists of 16 residues. Looked up from germline, CDR1 is MNHEY and CDR2 is SMNVEV (reference sequence). V was cut by 0 bases and J by 2 bases, with 13 bases left in between. In DNA form, the CDR3 reads TGTGCCAGCAGTTTATCTTCAGCAGGGTTGAACTATGGCTACACCTTC. Protein sequence: CASSLSSAGLNYGYTF.

V is TRBV7-3 and J is TRBJ2-3; 12 bases align to TRBD2. The CDR3 contains 14 residues. V gave up 7 bases and J gave up 4 bases; unmatched junction bases: 3. Germline CDR1 and CDR2: SGHTA and FQGTGA. The CDR3 is CASTRTSGADTQYF. CDR3 bases: TGTGCCAGCACTCGGACTAGCGGGGCAGATACGCAGTATTTT.

This chain uses TRBV6-5 with TRBJ2-5; 10 bases fit TRBD2. The V gene's germline CDR1 is MNHEY and CDR2 SVGAGI. V gave up 0 bases and J gave up 2 bases; unmatched junction bases: 9. This CDR3 has 18 residues. The CDR3 sequence: CASSYSNPSGGLQETQYF. Written as DNA, the CDR3 is TGTGCCAGCAGTTACTCGAACCCTAGCGGGGGTTTGCAAGAGACCCAGTACTTC.

The chain employs TRBV28 and TRBJ2-5; a possible D gene is TRBD2 (6 bases). This CDR3 comprises 13 residues. Looked up from germline, CDR1 is MDHEN and CDR2 is SYDVKM. Trimming took off 10 bases at V and 14 bases at J, with 26 bases between the two ends. The CDR3 spells CAINGGLMAGFYF. CDR3 DNA sequence: TGTGCCATAAACGGGGGACTGATGGCGGGCTTTTACTTC.

There are many counts of this clonotype. CDR3 amino acids: CATSRVRVAGELFF. CDR3 bases: TGTGCCACCAGCAGAGTCAGGGTGGCCGGGGAGCTGTTTTTT. This chain uses TRBV15 with TRBJ2-2; D perhaps matches TRBD1 (5 bases). The CDR3 is made up of 14 amino acids. With 1 base removed from V and 6 bases from J, the gap between germline ends came to 9 bases. Germline loops: CDR1 LNHNV, CDR2 YYDKDF (reference sequence). Based on the CDR3 plus reference TRBV15 and TRBJ2-2, the full variable domain is DAMVIQNPRYQVTQFGKPVTLSCSQTLNHNVMYWYQQKSSQAPKLLFHYYDKDFNNEADTPDNFQSRRPNTSFCFLDIRSPGLGDTAMYLCATSRVRVAGELFFGEGSRLTVL.

This clonotype was counted between two and nine times. The genes are TRBV27 and TRBJ2-3, with D tentatively TRBD1 (5 bases). Germline loops: CDR1 MNHEY, CDR2 SMNVEV (reference sequence). The CDR3 extends over 14 amino acids. Trimming left V 0 bases short and J 9 bases short, with 13 bases between. The CDR3 DNA follows: TGTGCCAGCAGTTTATCCTACCGACAGAACACGCAGTATTTT. It yields the protein CASSLSYRQNTQYF.

The chain links TRBV12-3 or TRBV12-4 to TRBJ2-7; 10 nucleotides match TRBD1. Germline trimming cut 5 bases from V and 6 bases from J; bases unmatched to any gene: 10. The CDR3 is 15 amino acids. The CDR3: CASSGGSGQGIEQYF. CDR3 nucleotides: TGTGCCAGCAGTGGGGGTTCGGGACAGGGGATCGAGCAGTACTTC.

This clonotype was observed many times. This rearrangement joins TRBV5-1 to TRBJ2-4; D could derive from TRBD1 or TRBD2 (5 bases each). Germline values: CDR1 SGHRS, CDR2 YFSETQ. The CDR3 loop spans 14 amino acids. V gave up 3 bases and J gave up 0 bases, with 7 bases separating them. CDR3: CASSSGTAKNIQYF. The CDR3 bases are TGCGCCAGCAGCTCCGGGACAGCCAAAAACATTCAGTACTTC.

This clonotype was seen a few times. The V and J genes are TRBV24-1 and TRBJ2-3; a possible D gene is TRBD2 (6 bases). V was shortened by 6 bases and J by 3 bases, with 15 bases between the two germline ends. The CDR3 totals 15 residues. The germline V gene has CDR1 KGHDR and CDR2 SFDVKD. The CDR3 DNA reads as TGTGCCACCAGTCCTCGAGGAGGGAGGACAGATACGCAGTATTTT. It translates to CATSPRGGRTDTQYF.

The gene calls are TRBV11-1 and TRBJ1-2; 7 bases line up with TRBD1. The J segment lost 0 bases and the V segment lost 4 bases, leaving 5 bases of the junction unmatched. Germline loops: CDR1 SGHAT, CDR2 FQDESV (reference sequence). This CDR3 region has 15 residues. Here the CDR3 reads CASSSRTGTNYGYTF. CDR3 in DNA: TGTGCCAGCAGCTCGCGGACAGGAACTAACTATGGCTACACCTTC.

This clonotype showed up just a few times. This sequence joins TRBV11-2 and TRBJ2-3; no clear D gene. Per the germline V gene, CDR1 is SGHAT and CDR2 is FQNNGV. The CDR3 spans 15 residues. Trimming took 1 base from V and 0 from J, leaving 8 bases between them. CDR3 sequence reads: CASSLVVGSTDTQYF. CDR3 nucleotide sequence: TGTGCCAGCAGCTTAGTTGTTGGAAGCACAGATACGCAGTATTTT.

The chain has TRBV6-6 and TRBJ2-1; maybe TRBD1 (5 bases). The germline V and J ends were trimmed by 2 bases and 4 bases, with 12 bases remaining between them. The CDR3 is 15 amino acids. The germline gives CDR1 MNHNY, CDR2 SVGAGI (reference sequence). Here the CDR3 reads CASSYNQGFYNEQFF. The CDR3 bases are TGTGCCAGCAGTTACAATCAGGGATTTTACAATGAGCAGTTCTTC.

The table lists this clonotype with many counts. This chain joins TRBV9 and TRBJ2-7; D is possibly TRBD1 or TRBD2 (5 bases each). This CDR3 comprises 14 residues. CDR1 is SGDLS and CDR2 is YYNGEE in the germline V gene. Trimming cost V 3 bases and J 2 bases, with 12 bases left between them. CDR3 in amino acids: CASSEWDRAYEQYF. The CDR3 region has the DNA TGTGCCAGCAGCGAGTGGGACCGAGCCTACGAGCAGTACTTC.

The V gene is TRBV2, the J gene TRBJ2-3, with TRBD2 matching over 8 bases. The CDR3 runs to 15 residues. Germline trimming cut 6 bases from V and 4 bases from J; bases unmatched to any gene: 9. Germline values: CDR1 SNHLY, CDR2 FYNNEI. The CDR3 DNA sequence: TGTGCCAGCAGCGACCCAGCGGGGGCATCAGATACGCAGTATTTT. Protein sequence: CASSDPAGASDTQYF.

The chain combines TRBV6-5 with TRBJ1-1; 7 bases fit TRBD1. Trimming at V came to 6 bases and at J to 1 base, leaving 8 bases not matched to a gene. Germline-derived CDR1 and CDR2 are MNHEY and SVGAGI. CDR3 length: 15 amino acids. This CDR3 reads CASSRDSRQNTEAFF. CDR3 coding DNA: TGTGCCAGCAGCCGGGACAGTAGGCAGAACACTGAAGCTTTCTTT.

V is TRBV6-2 or TRBV6-3 and J is TRBJ1-3, with 7 bases identical to TRBD1. The CDR3 contains 16 residues. Germline CDR1 MNHEY, CDR2 SVGEGT. V gave up 4 bases and J gave up 4 bases; unmatched junction bases: 10. In DNA, the CDR3 is TGTGCCAGCAGTTCGCGACAGGGAGGTTCCGGAAACACCATATATTTT. It is translated as CASSSRQGGSGNTIYF.

This clonotype was seen only a few times. For the CDR3, the DNA is TGCGCCAGCGGGTTAGGGTCTTCCCAAGAGACCCAGTACTTC. It translates to CASGLGSSQETQYF. This sequence joins TRBV5-1 and TRBJ2-5; no definite D call. The CDR3 contains 14 residues. The germline gives CDR1 SGHRS, CDR2 YFSETQ. V lost 7 bases and J 1 base, leaving 14 bases between the germline ends.

The chain couples TRBV20-1 to TRBJ2-2; possibly TRBD2 for D (6 bases). This CDR3 has 15 residues. V dropped 3 bases and J dropped 0 bases, with 11 bases sitting between them. From germline, CDR1 is DFQATT and CDR2 SNEGSKA (reference sequence). The CDR3 region has the DNA TGCAGTGCTAGGCGCCGGGGGACGAACACCGGGGAGCTGTTTTTT. It translates to CSARRRGTNTGELFF.